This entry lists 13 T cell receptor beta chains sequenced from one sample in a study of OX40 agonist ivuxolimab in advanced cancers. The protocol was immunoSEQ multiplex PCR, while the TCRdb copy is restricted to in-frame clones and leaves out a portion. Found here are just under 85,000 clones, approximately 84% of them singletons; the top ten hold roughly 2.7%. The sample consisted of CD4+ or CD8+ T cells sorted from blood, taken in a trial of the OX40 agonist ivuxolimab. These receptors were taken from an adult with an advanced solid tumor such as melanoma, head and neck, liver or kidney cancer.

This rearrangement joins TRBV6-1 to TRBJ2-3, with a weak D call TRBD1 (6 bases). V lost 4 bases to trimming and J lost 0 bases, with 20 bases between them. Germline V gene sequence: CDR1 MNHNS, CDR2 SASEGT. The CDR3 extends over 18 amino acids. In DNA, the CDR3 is TGTGCCAGCAGTGGAAACACAGCCGGGACAACCAGCACAGATACGCAGTATTTT. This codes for CASSGNTAGTTSTDTQYF.

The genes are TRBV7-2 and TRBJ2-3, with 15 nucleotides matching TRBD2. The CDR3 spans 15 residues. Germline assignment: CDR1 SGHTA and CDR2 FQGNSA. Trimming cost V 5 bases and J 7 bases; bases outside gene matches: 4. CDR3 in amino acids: CASSEGLAGGHTQYF. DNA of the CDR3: TGTGCCAGCAGCGAAGGACTAGCGGGGGGGCATACGCAGTATTTT.

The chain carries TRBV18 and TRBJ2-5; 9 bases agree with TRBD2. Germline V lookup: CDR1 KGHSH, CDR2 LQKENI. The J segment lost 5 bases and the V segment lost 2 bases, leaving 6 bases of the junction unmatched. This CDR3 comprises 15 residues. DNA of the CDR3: TGTGCCAGCTCACCATGGGCTAGCGGGGTTGAGACCCAGTACTTC. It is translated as CASSPWASGVETQYF.

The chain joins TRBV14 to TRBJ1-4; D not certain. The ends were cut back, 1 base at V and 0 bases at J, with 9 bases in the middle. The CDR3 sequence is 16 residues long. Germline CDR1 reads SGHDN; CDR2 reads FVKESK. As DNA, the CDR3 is TGTGCCAGCAGCCAAGGTTTGGGAACAACTAATGAAAAACTGTTTTTT. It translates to CASSQGLGTTNEKLFF.

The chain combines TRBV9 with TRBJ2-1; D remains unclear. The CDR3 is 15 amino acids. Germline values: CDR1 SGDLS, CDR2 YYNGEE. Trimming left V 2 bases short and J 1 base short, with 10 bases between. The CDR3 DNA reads TGTGCCAGCAGCGTGGGCTGGGGTTCCTACAATGAGCAGTTCTTC. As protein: CASSVGWGSYNEQFF.

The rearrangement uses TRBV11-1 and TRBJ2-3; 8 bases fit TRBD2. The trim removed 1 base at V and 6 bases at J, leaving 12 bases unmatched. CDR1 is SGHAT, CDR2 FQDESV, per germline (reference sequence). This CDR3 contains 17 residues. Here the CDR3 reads CASSLEFYGGGLDTQYF. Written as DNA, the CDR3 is TGTGCCAGCAGCTTAGAATTTTACGGCGGGGGGCTGGATACGCAGTATTTT.

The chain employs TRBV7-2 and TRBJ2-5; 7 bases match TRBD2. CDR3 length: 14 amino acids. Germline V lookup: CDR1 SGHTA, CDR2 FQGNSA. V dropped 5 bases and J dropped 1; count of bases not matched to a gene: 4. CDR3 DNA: TGTGCCAGCAGCATAGGGAGGGTCCAAGAGACCCAGTACTTC. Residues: CASSIGRVQETQYF.

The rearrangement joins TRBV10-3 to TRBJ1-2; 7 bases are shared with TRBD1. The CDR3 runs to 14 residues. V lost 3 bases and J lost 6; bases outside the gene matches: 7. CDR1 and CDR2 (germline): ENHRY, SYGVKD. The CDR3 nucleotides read TGTGCCATCAGTGAAGACAGGGCAGGGAATGGCTACACCTTC. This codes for CAISEDRAGNGYTF.

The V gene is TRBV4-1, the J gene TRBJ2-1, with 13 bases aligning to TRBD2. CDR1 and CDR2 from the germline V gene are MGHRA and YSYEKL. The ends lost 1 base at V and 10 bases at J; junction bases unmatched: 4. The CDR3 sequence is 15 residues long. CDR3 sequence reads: CASSQAGTSGKEQFF. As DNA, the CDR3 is TGCGCCAGCAGCCAAGCCGGGACTAGCGGGAAGGAGCAGTTCTTC.

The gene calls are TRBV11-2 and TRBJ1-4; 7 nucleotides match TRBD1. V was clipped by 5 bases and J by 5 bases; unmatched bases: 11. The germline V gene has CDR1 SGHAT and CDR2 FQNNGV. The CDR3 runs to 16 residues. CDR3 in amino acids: CASSRGPGQKNEKLFF. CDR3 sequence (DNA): TGTGCCAGCAGCCGAGGACCGGGACAGAAGAATGAAAAACTGTTTTTT.

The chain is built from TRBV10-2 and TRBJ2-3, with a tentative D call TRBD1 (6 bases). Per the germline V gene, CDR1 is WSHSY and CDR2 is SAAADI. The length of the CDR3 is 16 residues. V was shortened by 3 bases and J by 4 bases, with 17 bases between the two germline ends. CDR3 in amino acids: CASSDTGQVVPDTQYF. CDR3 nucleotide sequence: TGCGCCAGCAGTGACACGGGACAAGTAGTACCAGATACGCAGTATTTT.

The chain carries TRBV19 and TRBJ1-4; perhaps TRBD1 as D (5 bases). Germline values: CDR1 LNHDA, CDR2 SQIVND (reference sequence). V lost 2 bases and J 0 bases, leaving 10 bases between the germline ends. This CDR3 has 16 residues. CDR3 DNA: TGTGCCAGTAGTATAAACAGGCTTCCAACTAATGAAAAACTGTTTTTT. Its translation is CASSINRLPTNEKLFF.

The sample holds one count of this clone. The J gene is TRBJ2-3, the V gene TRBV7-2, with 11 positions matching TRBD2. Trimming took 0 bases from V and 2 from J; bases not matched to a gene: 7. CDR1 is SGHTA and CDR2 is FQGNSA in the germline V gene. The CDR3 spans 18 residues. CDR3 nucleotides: TGTGCCAGCAGCTTAGCTGCGACTAGCGGGGTGTTCACAGATACGCAGTATTTT. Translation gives CASSLAATSGVFTDTQYF.